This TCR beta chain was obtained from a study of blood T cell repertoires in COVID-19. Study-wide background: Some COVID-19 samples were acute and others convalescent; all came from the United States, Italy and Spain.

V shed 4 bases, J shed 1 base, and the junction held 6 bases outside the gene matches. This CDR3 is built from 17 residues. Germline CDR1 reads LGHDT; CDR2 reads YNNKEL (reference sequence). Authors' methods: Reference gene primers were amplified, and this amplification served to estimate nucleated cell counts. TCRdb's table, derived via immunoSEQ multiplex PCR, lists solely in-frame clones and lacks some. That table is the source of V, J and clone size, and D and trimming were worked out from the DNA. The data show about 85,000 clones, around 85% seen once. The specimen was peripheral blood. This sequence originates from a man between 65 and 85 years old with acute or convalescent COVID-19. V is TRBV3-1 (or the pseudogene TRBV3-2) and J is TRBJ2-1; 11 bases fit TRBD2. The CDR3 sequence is CASSPLAGGPSYNEQFF. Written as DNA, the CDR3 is TGTGCCAGCAGCCCCCTAGCGGGGGGTCCTTCCTACAATGAGCAGTTCTTC.